This T cell receptor beta chain emerged from a study of siplizumab effects on memory and regulatory T cells. General study points: The Treg-derived share of mappable alloreactive CD4+ clones averaged roughly 64% with siplizumab and 26.9% in controls. The authors did not confirm suppressive function in proliferating Tregs from siplizumab cultures.

TCR templates, around 9.3 x 10^4 per sample, were assayed. Some clones are missing from TCRdb's copy, which holds only in-frame ones; the method was immunoSEQ multiplex PCR. The top ten clones hold 1% to 1.5% of a sample with around 97,000 clones, around 94% of them seen once. Notes on this clone: What it binds is unknown.

CDR1 is MDHEN, CDR2 SYDVKM, per germline. The V gene end was trimmed by 7 bases and the J gene end by 4 bases; junction bases not matched to a gene: 8. The CDR3 is 14 residues long. The sample comprised non-Treg CD4+ T cells sorted from blood. The TCR was taken from a human donor in good health. V gene TRBV28 combines with J gene TRBJ1-2; 8 bases agree with TRBD1. The CDR3 is CASKQGGNFYGYTF. For the CDR3, the DNA is TGTGCCAGCAAACAGGGGGGGAATTTCTATGGCTACACCTTC.